A single sample gave rise to the 18 T cell receptor beta chains below, sequenced in a study of human T cells and chemical hapten exposure. Time point in this sample: patch test 1, 2 weeks after DPC sensitization. The treatment here: therapeutic diphenylcyclopropenone sensitization with weekly scalp DPC. A single record per CDR3 protein comes from TCRdb applying MiXCR to the RACE reads. Of 70,000 to 100,000 distinct CDR3 sequences listed, around 7% are singletons. The source material was whole blood, sampled in connection with sensitization to the hapten diphenylcyclopropenone (DPC). Receptors originate from a woman aged 25-40 years with alopecia areata. Some clones in this sample may be carry-over from other donors' samples.

This clonotype came up many times. CDR3: CASSELSGEQETQYF. CDR3 DNA: TGTGCCAGCAGTGAACTATCCGGGGAACAAGAGACCCAGTACTTC. The rearrangement joins TRBV2 to TRBJ2-5, with D perhaps TRBD2 (5 bases). Germline V gene lookup returns CDR1 SNHLY and CDR2 FYNNEI. Trimming took off 2 bases at V and 2 bases at J, with 12 bases between the two ends. The CDR3 has 15 amino acids.

This clonotype was counted at least ten times. CDR3 residues: CATQRGPARNTEAFF. The CDR3 nucleotides are TGTGCCACCCAGAGGGGCCCGGCCAGGAACACTGAAGCTTTCTTT. This chain connects TRBV7-9 to TRBJ1-1; tentatively, D is TRBD1 (5 bases). CDR1 and CDR2 from the germline V gene are SEHNR and FQNEAQ (reference sequence). Trimming removed 10 bases from V and 1 base from J, with 19 bases in between. This CDR3 is 15 amino acids long.

This clonotype has just a few counts. The rearrangement joins TRBV12-3 or TRBV12-4 to TRBJ1-2; D remains unclear. The CDR3 length is 13 residues. V shed 4 bases and J shed 0 bases, with 6 bases lying between them. This CDR3 is CASSCGANYGYTF. CDR3 sequence (DNA): TGTGCCAGCAGTTGCGGAGCTAACTATGGCTACACCTTC.

This clonotype was recorded many times. This chain connects TRBV2 to TRBJ1-5; D not certain. The length of the CDR3 is 15 residues. Germline lookup yields CDR1 SNHLY and CDR2 FYNNEI. Trimming stripped 8 bases from V and 2 bases from J, with 16 bases between. In nucleotides, the CDR3 is TGTGCCAGCCAGATGCGGGTTAACGGCAATCAGCCCCAGCATTTT. It encodes CASQMRVNGNQPQHF.

This clonotype was counted a few times. V is TRBV30 and J is TRBJ1-1; no clear D gene. Trimming stripped 0 bases from V and 7 bases from J, with 6 bases between. In germline, CDR1 is GTSNPN, CDR2 SVGIG (reference sequence). This CDR3 has 11 amino acids. CDR3 in amino acids: CAWSVKGEAFF. Written as DNA, the CDR3 is TGTGCCTGGAGTGTTAAAGGTGAAGCTTTCTTT.

This clonotype was seen ten or more times. The genes are TRBV6-6 and TRBJ2-5, with TRBD1 matching 10 bases. The V and J ends lost 6 bases and 4 bases, in that order; junction bases with no gene match: 5. The length of the CDR3 is 14 residues. CDR1 is MNHNY and CDR2 is SVGAGI in the germline V gene (reference sequence). CDR3 in amino acids: CASSSTGGGETQYF. In nucleotides, the CDR3 is TGTGCCAGCAGCTCGACAGGGGGCGGAGAGACCCAGTACTTC.

The table lists this clonotype with a few counts. The chain is built from TRBV6-1 and TRBJ2-1; 7 nucleotides agree with TRBD2. From germline, CDR1 is MNHNS and CDR2 SASEGT. The CDR3 contains 15 residues. V was clipped by 8 bases and J by 2 bases; unmatched bases: 9. For the CDR3, the DNA is TGTGCCAGCCGCAGCGGGACCTTGACCTACAATGAGCAGTTCTTC. It translates to CASRSGTLTYNEQFF.

This clonotype was observed many times. V and J are TRBV11-2 and TRBJ2-5, with D maybe TRBD1 (6 bases). This CDR3 spans 14 amino acids. The germline V gene has CDR1 SGHAT and CDR2 FQNNGV. Between the trimmed V and J ends, which lost 5 bases and 6 bases, there was a span of 16 bases. The CDR3 loop reads CASSLLQGEKTQYF. DNA of the CDR3: TGTGCCAGCAGCCTCCTACAGGGCGAGAAGACCCAGTACTTC. Variable domain in full (rest from reference TRBV11-2 and TRBJ2-5): EAGVAQSPRYKIIEKRQSVAFWCNPISGHATLYWYQQILGQGPKLLIQFQNNGVVDDSQLPKDRFSAERLKGVDSTLKIQPAKLEDSAVYLCASSLLQGEKTQYFGPGTRLLVL.

This sequence joins TRBV9 and TRBJ2-3; tentatively, D is TRBD2 (6 bases). From germline, CDR1 is SGDLS and CDR2 YYNGEE. V dropped 5 bases and J dropped 6 bases, with 25 bases sitting between them. The CDR3 loop spans 17 amino acids. The CDR3 is CASSVWDSPNEVDTQYF. As DNA, the CDR3 is TGTGCCAGCAGTGTCTGGGACTCCCCAAATGAAGTGGATACGCAGTATTTT.

The chain combines TRBV7-9 with TRBJ1-4; 9 bases agree with TRBD1. In germline, CDR1 is SEHNR, CDR2 FQNEAQ (reference sequence). CDR3 length: 15 residues. The trim removed 3 bases at V and 5 bases at J, leaving 4 bases unmatched. CDR3 DNA sequence: TGTGCCAGCAGCTTTACAGGGGGCGGGAATGAAAAACTGTTTTTT. Translation: CASSFTGGGNEKLFF. Drawing the rest from reference TRBV7-9 and TRBJ1-4, the complete variable domain is DTGVSQNPRHKITKRGQNVTFRCDPISEHNRLYWYRQTLGQGPEFLTYFQNEAQLEKSRLLSDRFSAERPKGSFSTLEIQRTEQGDSAMYLCASSFTGGGNEKLFFGSGTQLSVL.

This clonotype came up many times. The V gene is TRBV5-1, the J gene TRBJ2-5; a possible D gene is TRBD2 (6 bases). This CDR3 has 14 residues. Per the germline V gene, CDR1 is SGHRS and CDR2 is YFSETQ. Trimming took off 5 bases at V and 2 bases at J, with 13 bases between the two ends. The CDR3 nucleotides are TGCGCCAGCAGTCCCTCTAGCGCGCAAGAGACCCAGTACTTC. Translation gives CASSPSSAQETQYF.

This rearrangement joins TRBV29-1 to TRBJ1-1; D gene unclear. V gave up 2 bases and J gave up 1 base, with 11 bases separating them. Looked up from germline, CDR1 is SQVTM and CDR2 is ANQGSEA. This CDR3 contains 14 residues. CDR3 sequence: CSVERGKGNTEAFF. CDR3 nucleotides: TGCAGCGTTGAACGCGGAAAAGGGAACACTGAAGCTTTCTTT. Looking up the rest from reference TRBV29-1 and TRBJ1-1 gives the full variable domain: SAVISQKPSRDICQRGTSLTIQCQVDSQVTMMFWYRQQPGQSLTLIATANQGSEATYESGFVIDKFPISRPNLTFSTLTVSNMSPEDSSIYLCSVERGKGNTEAFFGQGTRLTVV.

This clonotype was seen repeatedly, ten times or more. Here the CDR3 reads CASSSQGDTEAFF. CDR3 nucleotides: TGTGCCAGCAGCTCCCAGGGAGACACTGAAGCTTTCTTT. The chain recombines TRBV7-3 with TRBJ1-1; possible D gene TRBD1, 5 bases. CDR3 length: 13 amino acids. The germline CDR1 and CDR2 sequences are SGHTA and FQGTGA. V lost 4 bases and J lost 3, with 9 bases in between.

The V call is TRBV7-8, the J call TRBJ2-5; 7 positions agree with TRBD1. Germline V gene sequence: CDR1 SGHVS, CDR2 FQNEAQ. Trimming removed 1 base from V and 3 bases from J; junction bases left unmatched: 8. This CDR3 spans 16 amino acids. CDR3 sequence: CASSLEIPDREETQYF. The DNA of the CDR3 is TGTGCCAGCAGCTTAGAAATCCCCGACAGGGAAGAGACCCAGTACTTC.

This clonotype was seen repeatedly, ten times or more. The chain carries TRBV7-2 and TRBJ2-1; D possibly corresponds to TRBD1 (5 bases). Deletions cut 3 bases from V and 7 bases from J, with 10 bases between. Germline CDR1 and CDR2: SGHTA and FQGNSA. The CDR3 loop spans 13 amino acids. The CDR3 reads CASSFSGLNEQFF. The CDR3 coding sequence is TGTGCCAGCAGCTTTTCAGGGTTGAATGAGCAGTTCTTC. Looking up the rest from reference TRBV7-2 and TRBJ2-1 gives the full variable domain: GAGVSQSPSNKVTEKGKDVELRCDPISGHTALYWYRQSLGQGLEFLIYFQGNSAPDKSGLPSDRFSAERTGGSVSTLTIQRTQQEDSAVYLCASSFSGLNEQFFGPGTRLTVL.

This clonotype was observed a handful of times. This chain links TRBV3-1 with TRBJ1-5; unclear D gene. V lost 0 bases to trimming and J lost 10 bases, with 10 bases between them. CDR3 size: 13 residues. CDR1 and CDR2 (germline): LGHDT, YNNKEL (reference sequence). The CDR3 DNA is TGTGCCAGCAGCCAAGACGATAAAAGTCCCCAGCATTTT. Its protein is CASSQDDKSPQHF.

This clonotype occurred a few times. The chain links TRBV18 to TRBJ2-1, with D hard to call. CDR3 length: 13 residues. Per germline, CDR1 KGHSH and CDR2 LQKENI. V dropped 2 bases and J dropped 7 bases, with 9 bases sitting between them. The CDR3 DNA reads as TGTGCCAGCTCACCAGGGCTAGATAATGAGCAGTTCTTC. Translated, it gives CASSPGLDNEQFF.

This clonotype was detected ten times or more. J is TRBJ2-7 and V is TRBV14; 8 bases are shared with TRBD1. V lost 4 bases to trimming and J lost 2 bases; unmatched junction nucleotides: 7. Germline V CDR1 and CDR2: SGHDN, FVKESK. The CDR3 is 15 residues long. CDR3 sequence reads: CASSRSGQGAYEQYF. For the CDR3, the DNA is TGTGCCAGCAGCCGAAGTGGACAGGGCGCCTACGAGCAGTACTTC.